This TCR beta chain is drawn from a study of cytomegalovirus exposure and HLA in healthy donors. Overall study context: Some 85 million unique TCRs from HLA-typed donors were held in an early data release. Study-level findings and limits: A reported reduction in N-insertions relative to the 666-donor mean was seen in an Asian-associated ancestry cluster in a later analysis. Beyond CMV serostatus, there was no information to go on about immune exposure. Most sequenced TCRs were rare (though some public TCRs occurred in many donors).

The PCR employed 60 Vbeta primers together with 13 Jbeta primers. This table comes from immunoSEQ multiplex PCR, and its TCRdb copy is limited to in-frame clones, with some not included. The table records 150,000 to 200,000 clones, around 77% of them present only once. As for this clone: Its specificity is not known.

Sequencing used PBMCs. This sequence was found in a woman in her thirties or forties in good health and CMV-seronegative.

The CDR3 region is CASSEQWAGLSGNTIYF. Here the CDR3 DNA reads TGTGCCAGCAGTGAACAGTGGGCAGGGCTTAGCGGAAACACCATATATTTT. The gene calls are TRBV2 and TRBJ1-3; D is possibly TRBD1 (5 bases). The CDR3 has 17 amino acids. CDR1 SNHLY and CDR2 FYNNEI come from the germline V gene. With 2 bases removed from V and 4 bases from J, the gap between germline ends came to 18 bases.